These 15 T cell receptor beta chains originate from one sample sequenced in a study of spatial heterogeneity in lung cancer. Time point reported: sample taken at primary tumor resection. The authors sequenced whole RNA from tumor, nontumor lung or frozen PBMC without sorting. One entry per CDR3 protein results from TCRdb running MiXCR on the 5' RACE reads. The sample holds around 50,000 distinct CDR3 sequences, about 7.4% seen once. The sequencing used PBMCs, collected at surgery. The receptors originated from a female donor with early-stage non-small cell lung cancer.

Regarding this clonotype: A much larger clone differs from this one at a single base, so this may be a read error. The chain joins TRBV7-8 to TRBJ1-1; 7 nucleotides line up with TRBD1. In germline, CDR1 is SGHVS, CDR2 FQNEAQ. This CDR3 is 14 amino acids long. In DNA form, the CDR3 reads TGTGCCAGCAGCCTGGCAGGGGGTCCCACTGAAGCTTCCTTT. It yields the protein CASSLAGGPTEASF.

This clonotype was seen at least ten times. The chain combines TRBV20-1 with TRBJ1-2, with 7 bases fitting TRBD1. CDR3 length equals 14 residues. J gave up 5 bases and V 6 bases, and 12 bases lay outside the gene matches. Germline V gene lookup returns CDR1 DFQATT and CDR2 SNEGSKA (reference sequence). The CDR3 DNA sequence: TGCAGTGCCGACGAGACAGGGACGGGGTATGGCTACACCTTC. Protein sequence: CSADETGTGYGYTF.

V usage is TRBV20-1 and J usage is TRBJ1-2; TRBD1 matches at 8 bases. There are 15 residues in the CDR3. V was clipped by 0 bases and J by 7 bases; unmatched bases: 10. From germline, CDR1 is DFQATT and CDR2 SNEGSKA (reference sequence). CDR3 coding DNA: TGCAGTGCTAGAGAGAGACAGGGGATTATGGTTGGCTACACCTTC. The encoded protein is CSARERQGIMVGYTF.

In its sample, this clonotype was seen many times. This chain connects TRBV29-1 to TRBJ2-7; the D is unclear. Germline V gene sequence: CDR1 SQVTM, CDR2 ANQGSEA. The CDR3 loop spans 14 amino acids. V was trimmed by 7 bases and J by 0 bases, leaving 16 bases between them. The CDR3 here is CSAAEDPNSYEQYF. In nucleotides, the CDR3 is TGCAGCGCCGCCGAGGACCCAAACTCCTACGAGCAGTACTTC.

This clonotype appeared many times. The rearrangement links TRBV2 to TRBJ2-7; TRBD2 matches at 10 bases. The V gene's germline CDR1 is SNHLY and CDR2 FYNNEI. Trimming cost V 6 bases and J 2 bases; bases outside gene matches: 7. This CDR3 comprises 15 residues. Here the CDR3 DNA reads TGTGCCAGCAGACCCCTAGCGGGGGCCGCCTACGAGCAGTACTTC. It yields the protein CASRPLAGAAYEQYF. Variable domain in full (rest from reference TRBV2 and TRBJ2-7): EPEVTQTPSHQVTQMGQEVILRCVPISNHLYFYWYRQILGQKVEFLVSFYNNEISEKSEIFDDQFSVERPDGSNFTLKIRSTKLEDSAMYFCASRPLAGAAYEQYFGPGTRLTVT.

Only a few counts were recorded for this clonotype. The rearrangement joins TRBV20-1 to TRBJ1-6; D not certain. Germline V gene sequence: CDR1 DFQATT, CDR2 SNEGSKA (reference sequence). V was cut by 0 bases and J by 7 bases, with 13 bases left in between. This CDR3 is built from 15 residues. The CDR3 region has the DNA TGCAGTGCTAGAGATCGGGCCTACGGAAATTCACCCCTCCACTTT. Translation: CSARDRAYGNSPLHF.

This clonotype appeared many times. The rearrangement joins TRBV5-1 to TRBJ2-5, with D hard to call. V was cut by 4 bases and J by 2 bases, with 3 bases left in between. The CDR3 is made up of 11 amino acids. Germline lookup yields CDR1 SGHRS and CDR2 YFSETQ. The CDR3 here is CASSQQETQYF. CDR3 DNA: TGCGCCAGCAGCCAACAAGAGACCCAGTACTTC.

The sample holds a few counts of this clonotype. The gene calls are TRBV14 and TRBJ2-3; tentatively, D is TRBD2 (5 bases). V lost 0 bases and J 0 bases, leaving 10 bases between the germline ends. The V gene's germline CDR1 is SGHDN and CDR2 FVKESK. The length of the CDR3 is 16 residues. The CDR3, as DNA: TGTGCCAGCAGCCAAGATTCCGGGGTGAGCACAGATACGCAGTATTTT. This sequence encodes CASSQDSGVSTDTQYF. Full variable domain (remainder filled in from reference TRBV14 and TRBJ2-3): EAGVTQFPSHSVIEKGQTVTLRCDPISGHDNLYWYRRVMGKEIKFLLHFVKESKQDESGMPNNRFLAERTGGTYSTLKVQPAELEDSGVYFCASSQDSGVSTDTQYFGPGTRLTVL.

This clonotype was recorded a few times. V and J are TRBV6-2 or TRBV6-3 and TRBJ2-1, with 7 bases lining up with TRBD2. Looked up from germline, CDR1 is MNHEY and CDR2 is SVGEGT. This CDR3 has 13 residues. J lost 12 bases, V lost 0 bases, and 5 bases had no gene match. The CDR3 nucleotides read TGTGCCAGCAGTTACTCCCTAGCGGTGGTGCAGTTCTTC. This sequence encodes CASSYSLAVVQFF.

The gene calls are TRBV7-2 and TRBJ2-2, with 12 bases lining up with TRBD2. The CDR3 loop spans 17 amino acids. From germline, CDR1 is SGHTA and CDR2 FQGNSA. The trim removed 4 bases at V and 6 bases at J, leaving 9 bases unmatched. DNA for the CDR3: TGTGCCAGCAGCTCGCAACCTCTAGCGGGGGGGGCCGGGGAGCTGTTTTTT. Amino acid sequence: CASSSQPLAGGAGELFF.

This clonotype has a handful of counts. The V gene is TRBV2, the J gene TRBJ2-3; D gene unclear. In germline, CDR1 is SNHLY, CDR2 FYNNEI. This CDR3 is built from 15 residues. V was clipped by 2 bases and J by 2 bases, with 11 bases between them. CDR3 coding DNA: TGTGCCAGCAGTGAACGCGACCTGACCACAGATACGCAGTATTTT. Its translation: CASSERDLTTDTQYF.

The chain employs TRBV7-9 and TRBJ2-1; D gene uncertain. This CDR3 is 13 amino acids long. V lost 2 bases to trimming and J lost 5 bases, with 7 bases between them. The germline V gene has CDR1 SEHNR and CDR2 FQNEAQ (reference sequence). The CDR3 DNA reads TGTGCCAGCAGCTTAAGTGATGACAATGAGCAGTTCTTC. It is translated as CASSLSDDNEQFF.

The table lists this clonotype with a few counts. V gene TRBV7-2 combines with J gene TRBJ2-5; TRBD1 agrees at 7 bases. CDR1 and CDR2 from the germline V gene are SGHTA and FQGNSA. V dropped 5 bases and J dropped 4; count of bases not matched to a gene: 13. This CDR3 contains 16 residues. CDR3 coding DNA: TGTGCCAGCAGCGCATTACAGGGGATCCTGTCAGAGACCCAGTACTTC. It yields the protein CASSALQGILSETQYF. The whole variable domain, filled in from reference TRBV7-2 and TRBJ2-5, reads GAGVSQSPSNKVTEKGKDVELRCDPISGHTALYWYRQSLGQGLEFLIYFQGNSAPDKSGLPSDRFSAERTGGSVSTLTIQRTQQEDSAVYLCASSALQGILSETQYFGPGTRLLVL.

This clonotype was detected many times. The CDR3 nucleotides are TGTGCCAGCAGTTACTCGACAGGGGGAGAGTACGAGCAGTACTTC. It is translated as CASSYSTGGEYEQYF. V gene TRBV6-6 combines with J gene TRBJ2-7, with TRBD1 matching over 9 bases. Germline loops: CDR1 MNHNY, CDR2 SVGAGI (reference sequence). CDR3 size: 15 residues. Losses at the gene ends were 0 bases for V and 4 bases for J; bases not matched to a gene: 4.

J is TRBJ2-7 and V is TRBV4-3, with D possibly matching TRBD1 (5 bases). Between the trimmed V and J ends, which lost 3 bases and 5 bases, there was a span of 17 bases. There are 15 residues in the CDR3. Looked up from germline, CDR1 is LGHNA and CDR2 is YSLEER. CDR3 region: CASSQLAGYHNEQYF. As DNA, the CDR3 is TGCGCCAGCAGCCAGCTGGCAGGGTACCACAACGAGCAGTACTTC.